These 31 T cell receptor beta chains were sequenced from one sample in a study of Graves' ophthalmopathy and Graves' hyperthyroidism. TCR beta CDR3 regions were amplified from RNA transcripts. HTBI-primed first-round RT-PCR preceded second-round multiplex PCR. TCRdb reprocessed the multiplex PCR reads via MiXCR and lists one record per CDR3 protein. The sample carries 650,000 to 800,000 distinct CDR3 sequences, under 50% recorded once. Specimen: peripheral blood. Receptor source: an adult man with Graves' ophthalmopathy.

The chain uses TRBV20-1 and TRBJ1-2; weak D call: TRBD1 (5 bases). CDR1 DFQATT and CDR2 SNEGSKA come from the germline V gene (reference sequence). V was shortened by 5 bases and J by 5 bases, with 15 bases between the two germline ends. This CDR3 is 13 amino acids long. CDR3 loop: CSADRAGNYGYTF. CDR3 bases: TGCAGTGCTGACCGGGCAGGGAATTATGGCTACACCTTC.

With regard to this clonotype: At one of its ends the junction is not consistent with the germline gene, which may arise from a read error. The rearrangement links TRBV20-1 to TRBJ1-4, with 9 bases matching TRBD1. The CDR3 has 12 amino acids. CDR1 is DFQATT, CDR2 SNEGSKA, per germline (reference sequence). The CDR3 sequence: CSARPGGTGMIF. The CDR3 DNA reads TGCAGTGCTAGACCTGGCGGGACAGGGATGATTTTT.

Many counts were recorded for this clonotype. Relative to the germline gene, one junction end is altered; a read error may explain this. The J gene is TRBJ2-7, the V gene TRBV10-3; D ambiguous. The CDR3 is 13 residues long. Germline loops: CDR1 ENHRY, CDR2 SYGVKD. The CDR3 protein is CAIRSIKNYEQCF. The CDR3 nucleotides read TGTGCCATTAGAAGCATAAAGAACTACGAGCAGTGCTTC.

At least ten counts were recorded for this clonotype. CDR3 loop: CATSRDVQYNEKLFF. CDR3 in DNA: TGTGCCACCAGCAGAGATGTACAGTATAATGAAAAACTGTTTTTT. The chain uses TRBV15 and TRBJ1-4; no definite D call. Trimming left V 0 bases short and J 4 bases short, with 9 bases between. The CDR3 spans 15 residues. Germline loops: CDR1 LNHNV, CDR2 YYDKDF (reference sequence).

This clonotype was detected ten times or more. The chain combines TRBV20-1 with TRBJ1-4; D not certain. Per the germline V gene, CDR1 is DFQATT and CDR2 is SNEGSKA (reference sequence). V was pared by 3 bases and J by 8 bases, with 16 bases between. The CDR3 sequence is 14 residues long. DNA for the CDR3: TGCAGTGCTAGCCCCTGGAGATTGGAGGAAAAACTGTTTTTT. Its protein is CSASPWRLEEKLFF.

V usage is TRBV10-3 and J usage is TRBJ1-1; TRBD1 aligns across 10 bases. Trimming removed 10 bases from V and 7 bases from J; junction bases left unmatched: 15. In germline, CDR1 is ENHRY, CDR2 SYGVKD. The CDR3 loop spans 15 amino acids. CDR3 protein: CATTEDRGVLGEAFF. The CDR3 bases are TGTGCCACGACTGAGGACAGGGGGGTTCTCGGTGAAGCTTTCTTT.

This clonotype was detected many times. The V and J genes are TRBV5-1 and TRBJ2-2; tentatively, D is TRBD2 (5 bases). Germline V gene sequence: CDR1 SGHRS, CDR2 YFSETQ. This CDR3 spans 13 amino acids. V was trimmed by 6 bases and J by 1 base, leaving 7 bases between them. The CDR3 sequence: CASNGGNTGELFF. For the CDR3, the DNA is TGCGCCAGCAACGGAGGGAACACCGGGGAGCTGTTTTTT.

CDR3 sequence: CSVEETNRYSGANVLTF. The CDR3 DNA reads as TGCAGCGTTGAAGAGACCAACAGATACTCTGGGGCCAACGTCCTGACTTTC. The chain has TRBV29-1 and TRBJ2-6; the D is unclear. Germline loops: CDR1 SQVTM, CDR2 ANQGSEA. Trimming removed 0 bases from V and 0 bases from J, with 12 bases in between. This CDR3 has 17 residues.

This clonotype was seen many times. The CDR3 region has the DNA TGTGCCATCAGTGAGTCTAGGCAGGGTAGAGACACTGAAGCTTTCTTT. This codes for CAISESRQGRDTEAFF. The chain recombines TRBV10-3 with TRBJ1-1, with D possibly being TRBD1 (5 bases). This CDR3 contains 16 residues. Trimming pared 0 bases from V and 3 bases from J, leaving 14 bases between. From germline, CDR1 is ENHRY and CDR2 SYGVKD.

The chain combines TRBV2 with TRBJ2-7; 9 nucleotides line up with TRBD1. Trimming removed 6 bases from V and 9 bases from J; junction bases left unmatched: 12. CDR3 length: 14 amino acids. Germline loops: CDR1 SNHLY, CDR2 FYNNEI. The DNA of the CDR3 is TGTGCCAGCAGGGATACAGGGGGCTCAGATACGCAGTACTTC. This encodes CASRDTGGSDTQYF.

V is TRBV9 and J is TRBJ1-3; 8 bases fit TRBD1. Trimming cost V 0 bases and J 0 bases; bases outside gene matches: 17. The V gene's germline CDR1 is SGDLS and CDR2 YYNGEE. The CDR3 length is 21 residues. CDR3 in amino acids: CASSVAWGQGALRNSGNTIYF. The CDR3 bases are TGTGCCAGCAGCGTAGCTTGGGGTCAGGGGGCACTCAGGAACTCTGGAAACACCATATATTTT.

This clonotype has ten or more counts. The chain combines TRBV20-1 with TRBJ1-2; D gene unclear. V was shortened by 8 bases and J by 0 bases, with 7 bases between the two germline ends. The CDR3 is made up of 11 amino acids. Germline CDR1 and CDR2: DFQATT and SNEGSKA (reference sequence). Here the CDR3 reads CSLETNYGYTF. In nucleotides, the CDR3 is TGCAGTTTAGAAACTAACTATGGCTACACCTTC.

The chain has TRBV29-1 and TRBJ2-6; TRBD2 might be the D (5 bases). Germline CDR1 SQVTM, CDR2 ANQGSEA. V gave up 3 bases and J gave up 8 bases, with 11 bases separating them. The CDR3 consists of 13 residues. Written as DNA, the CDR3 is TGCAGCGTTGACTGGAGAGGGACCAACGTCCTGACTTTC. As protein: CSVDWRGTNVLTF.

This clonotype was seen a few times. This chain uses TRBV6-1 with TRBJ2-7, with D tentatively TRBD1 (5 bases). CDR3 length: 14 amino acids. The V and J ends lost 3 bases and 9 bases respectively, with 18 bases between them. Germline loops: CDR1 MNHNS, CDR2 SASEGT. CDR3 residues: CASSDLQAPWGQYF. As DNA, the CDR3 is TGTGCCAGCAGTGACCTACAGGCGCCGTGGGGGCAGTACTTC.

The chain is built from TRBV9 and TRBJ1-1, with a weak D call TRBD1 (5 bases). CDR1 is SGDLS, CDR2 YYNGEE, per germline. Between the trimmed V and J ends, which lost 4 bases and 6 bases, there was a span of 13 bases. This CDR3 region has 13 residues. CDR3 residues: CASSLAGTAEAFF. CDR3 coding DNA: TGTGCCAGCAGCTTAGCTGGGACGGCTGAAGCTTTCTTT.

This clonotype occurred many times. The chain employs TRBV7-9 and TRBJ2-5; D may be TRBD2 (6 bases). V lost 4 bases, J lost 1 base, and 13 bases lay in between. The CDR3 contains 15 residues. The V gene's germline CDR1 is SEHNR and CDR2 FQNEAQ (reference sequence). CDR3 sequence: CASSWGGTGQETQYF. CDR3 bases: TGTGCCAGCAGCTGGGGCGGGACTGGCCAAGAGACCCAGTACTTC.

The chain couples TRBV7-2 to TRBJ1-2, with a weak D call TRBD1 (6 bases). This CDR3 has 14 amino acids. Germline assignment: CDR1 SGHTA and CDR2 FQGNSA. V lost 7 bases and J lost 9, with 21 bases in between. CDR3 DNA sequence: TGTGCCAGCATCCCCTGGGGGCAGCCTAACAGCTACACCTTC. This translates into CASIPWGQPNSYTF. The whole variable domain, remainder taken from reference TRBV7-2 and TRBJ1-2, is GAGVSQSPSNKVTEKGKDVELRCDPISGHTALYWYRQSLGQGLEFLIYFQGNSAPDKSGLPSDRFSAERTGGSVSTLTIQRTQQEDSAVYLCASIPWGQPNSYTFGSGTRLTVV.

This sequence joins TRBV7-3 and TRBJ1-5; TRBD1 matches 7 bases. V lost 1 base, J lost 10 bases, and 16 bases stayed unmatched. This CDR3 is built from 17 residues. CDR1 is SGHTA, CDR2 FQGTGA, per germline. CDR3: CASSLRDTGTEGDPQHF. CDR3 nucleotide sequence: TGTGCCAGCAGCTTAAGGGACACCGGGACAGAAGGCGATCCCCAGCATTTT.

The J gene is TRBJ2-5, the V gene TRBV7-8; the match to TRBD2 covers 14 bases. This CDR3 is 16 amino acids long. In germline, CDR1 is SGHVS, CDR2 FQNEAQ. The junction had 6 bases not matched to a gene; V was cut back by 6 bases and J by 3 bases. The CDR3 region has the DNA TGTGCCAGCAGTTGGACTAGCGGGGGGAGCAAAGAGACCCAGTACTTC. It specifies CASSWTSGGSKETQYF.

This clonotype appeared many times. The gene calls are TRBV6-1 and TRBJ2-2; D gene uncertain. This CDR3 comprises 12 residues. Germline assignment: CDR1 MNHNS and CDR2 SASEGT. V lost 4 bases, J lost 3 bases, and 3 bases lay in between. The CDR3 spells CASSGHTGELFF. CDR3 sequence (DNA): TGTGCCAGCAGTGGACACACCGGGGAGCTGTTTTTT.

Only one count was recorded for this clonotype. A much larger clone differs from this one at a single base, so this may be a read error. This likely comes from a read error, as the CDR3 has no conserved phenylalanine or tryptophan at its end. The chain has TRBV20-1 and TRBJ2-7, with TRBD1 matching over 7 bases. V dropped 5 bases and J dropped 2; count of bases not matched to a gene: 6. The CDR3 totals 13 residues. Germline assignment: CDR1 DFQATT and CDR2 SNEGSKA (reference sequence). The CDR3 DNA reads TGCAGTGCTCAGAGGGGGCTAGCCTACGAGCAGTACTGC. Translation gives CSAQRGLAYEQYC.

The V call is TRBV25-1, the J call TRBJ2-3, with D unclear. This CDR3 is 16 amino acids long. CDR1 is MGHDK and CDR2 is SYGVNS in the germline V gene. V lost 3 bases and J lost 4, with 17 bases in between. CDR3 sequence reads: CASSELGLSQSDTQYF. CDR3 in DNA: TGTGCCAGCAGTGAGCTGGGGTTAAGTCAATCAGATACGCAGTATTTT.

Many counts were recorded for this clonotype. This sequence joins TRBV7-9 and TRBJ1-1, with a tentative D call TRBD1 (5 bases). The V and J ends lost 2 bases and 6 bases respectively, with 16 bases between them. This CDR3 is built from 15 residues. Looked up from germline, CDR1 is SEHNR and CDR2 is FQNEAQ (reference sequence). CDR3 in DNA: TGTGCCAGCAGCTTATTGATGGGGGGGTTCGCTGAAGCTTTCTTT. This sequence encodes CASSLLMGGFAEAFF.

This rearrangement joins TRBV4-1 to TRBJ1-2, with TRBD1 matching over 7 bases. Germline lookup yields CDR1 MGHRA and CDR2 YSYEKL. The CDR3 has 16 amino acids. V was clipped by 3 bases and J by 4 bases; unmatched bases: 11. The CDR3 DNA follows: TGCGCCAGCAGCCACCAGGGGGGGGAGTTTCCCTATGGCTACACCTTC. It specifies CASSHQGGEFPYGYTF.

The chain uses TRBV2 and TRBJ2-2; 10 bases map to TRBD2. Germline V gene sequence: CDR1 SNHLY, CDR2 FYNNEI. V shed 2 bases, J shed 8 bases, and the junction held 5 bases outside the gene matches. This CDR3 has 15 amino acids. The CDR3 here is CASSELAGALGELFF. The CDR3 DNA follows: TGTGCCAGCAGTGAACTAGCGGGGGCCCTAGGGGAGCTGTTTTTT. The whole variable domain, filled in from reference TRBV2 and TRBJ2-2, reads EPEVTQTPSHQVTQMGQEVILRCVPISNHLYFYWYRQILGQKVEFLVSFYNNEISEKSEIFDDQFSVERPDGSNFTLKIRSTKLEDSAMYFCASSELAGALGELFFGEGSRLTVL.

This clonotype was recorded a few times. For the CDR3, the DNA is TGTGCCAGCAGCCAAGATCCCTTCCTCGGCGAGCAGTACTTC. It yields the protein CASSQDPFLGEQYF. This chain links TRBV3-1 with TRBJ2-7; no clear D gene. Deletions cut 0 bases from V and 6 bases from J, with 12 bases between. The CDR3 covers 14 residues. Germline V gene data show CDR1 as LGHDT and CDR2 as YNNKEL (reference sequence).

This clonotype was recorded a few times. This chain links TRBV4-3 with TRBJ1-6; 7 bases are shared with TRBD1. V lost 0 bases, J lost 9 bases, and 8 bases stayed unmatched. The germline gives CDR1 LGHNA, CDR2 YSLEER. The CDR3 extends over 16 amino acids. The CDR3 is CASSQDWSTGISPLHF. CDR3 DNA: TGCGCCAGCAGCCAAGATTGGTCGACAGGGATTTCACCCCTCCACTTT.

As concerns this clonotype: One end of the junction fails to match germline, which may point to a read error. The chain uses TRBV29-1 and TRBJ2-6, with D perhaps being TRBD1 or TRBD2 (6 bases each). The V gene's germline CDR1 is SQVTM and CDR2 ANQGSEA. This CDR3 is 14 amino acids long. The CDR3 sequence: CSVEEGGGGNVLTF. CDR3 sequence (DNA): TGCAGCGTTGAAGAGGGCGGAGGGGGCAACGTCCTGACTTTC.

This clonotype was observed once. Since a much larger clone is just one base distant, this may be a read error. The chain has TRBV6-6 and TRBJ2-5; 11 nucleotides line up with TRBD2. Germline V gene data show CDR1 as MNHNY and CDR2 as SVGAGI (reference sequence). V shed 4 bases, J shed 4 bases, and the junction held 5 bases outside the gene matches. CDR3 length: 15 amino acids. The CDR3: CASSSGLAVGETQYF. The CDR3 nucleotides are TGTGCCAGCAGTTCGGGACTAGCGGTGGGAGAGACCCAGTACTTC.

In this sample, this clonotype turned up many times. CDR3 bases: TGTGCCAGCAGAAGGGGGCTCGGGGAGACCCAGTACTTC. This codes for CASRRGLGETQYF. The chain joins TRBV27 to TRBJ2-5; the match to TRBD1 covers 7 bases. Per germline, CDR1 MNHEY and CDR2 SMNVEV (reference sequence). This CDR3 has 13 residues. V lost 6 bases and J lost 5; bases outside the gene matches: 6.

The table lists this clonotype with a few counts. This chain uses TRBV5-1 with TRBJ2-6; no clear D. Germline V lookup: CDR1 SGHRS, CDR2 YFSETQ. The CDR3 has 15 residues. Trimming stripped 0 bases from V and 4 bases from J, with 8 bases between. As DNA, the CDR3 is TGCGCCAGCAGCTTGGGGTCAACGGGGGCCAACGTCCTGACTTTC. Translating it yields CASSLGSTGANVLTF.